These 30 T cell receptor beta chains came from one sample sequenced in a study of cytomegalovirus exposure and HLA in healthy donors. The PCR ran on 60 Vbeta and 13 Jbeta primers. Clones were sequenced by immunoSEQ multiplex PCR, and TCRdb holds only the in-frame ones, with some missing. The data show under 150,000 clones, 78% seen once. The specimen sequenced was PBMCs. Receptors were obtained from a woman aged 40-49 years in good health and CMV-seronegative.

V usage is TRBV28 and J usage is TRBJ2-7; no reliable D call. In germline, CDR1 is MDHEN, CDR2 SYDVKM. The CDR3 is 12 residues long. V was shortened by 6 bases and J by 5 bases, with 11 bases between the two germline ends. CDR3 amino acids: CASRQQQNEQYF. The CDR3 region has the DNA TGTGCCAGCAGACAACAGCAAAACGAGCAGTACTTC.

This chain connects TRBV11-2 to TRBJ2-7, with 9 bases identical to TRBD2. Germline loops: CDR1 SGHAT, CDR2 FQNNGV. The CDR3 loop spans 13 amino acids. Losses at the gene ends were 5 bases for V and 4 bases for J; bases not matched to a gene: 3. CDR3 residues: CASSKGLAYEQYF. CDR3 DNA: TGTGCCAGCAGCAAAGGACTAGCGTACGAGCAGTACTTC.

This clone has only one observation. The CDR3 loop reads CASSLLRYEQYF. The DNA of the CDR3 is TGTGCCAGCAGTTTATTGAGGTACGAGCAGTACTTC. V and J are TRBV28 and TRBJ2-7, with unresolved D. Trimming stripped 1 base from V and 4 bases from J, with 5 bases between. Germline CDR1 reads MDHEN; CDR2 reads SYDVKM. There are 12 residues in the CDR3.

This chain connects TRBV11-3 to TRBJ1-2; D is ambiguous. The CDR3 contains 14 residues. In germline, CDR1 is SGHNT, CDR2 YENEEA. Trimming pared 11 bases from V and 3 bases from J, leaving 19 bases between. The CDR3 nucleotides read TGTGCCGGGCCTAAAGGAGGGCCCCACTATGGCTACACCTTC. This gives the protein CAGPKGGPHYGYTF.

For this clone: One end of the junction varies from germline; a read error may be responsible. CDR3: CASSPRAHRGGANGLTF. For the CDR3, the DNA is TGTGCCAGCAGTCCAAGGGCGCACAGGGGTGGGGCCAACGGCCTGACTTTC. This chain joins TRBV27 and TRBJ2-6; 7 nucleotides match TRBD1. This CDR3 spans 17 amino acids. From germline, CDR1 is MNHEY and CDR2 SMNVEV (reference sequence).

This CDR3 is CASSPRGGLQSYNEQFF. The CDR3, as DNA: TGTGCCAGCAGCCCCCGAGGAGGTCTCCAATCCTACAATGAGCAGTTCTTC. The chain employs TRBV11-2 and TRBJ2-1; D is perhaps TRBD2 (5 bases). CDR1 SGHAT and CDR2 FQNNGV come from the germline V gene. V was pared by 5 bases and J by 1 base, with 18 bases between. The CDR3 sequence is 17 residues long.

The chain joins TRBV7-2 to TRBJ2-3, with 7 bases that match TRBD1. The CDR3 spans 12 residues. V dropped 0 bases and J dropped 14; count of bases not matched to a gene: 5. Germline CDR1 reads SGHTA; CDR2 reads FQGNSA. The CDR3 DNA follows: TGTGCCAGCAGCTTAGCCGGGACAGCGCCGTATTTT. Translated: CASSLAGTAPYF.

The chain recombines TRBV5-5 with TRBJ1-2; TRBD1 matches 9 bases. The germline gives CDR1 SGHKS, CDR2 YYEKEE (reference sequence). The CDR3 extends over 17 amino acids. Trimming cost V 2 bases and J 8 bases; bases outside gene matches: 16. The CDR3 loop reads CASSFQPMTGGTGGYTF. CDR3 DNA: TGTGCCAGCAGCTTTCAACCAATGACAGGGGGAACTGGCGGCTACACCTTC.

Regarding this clone: Mismatch with germline at one junction end may stem from a read error. The chain couples TRBV7-9 to TRBJ2-1; D might be TRBD1 (6 bases). The germline gives CDR1 SEHNR, CDR2 FQNEAQ (reference sequence). The CDR3 loop spans 11 amino acids. The CDR3 bases are TGTTCCAGCAGCTGGACAGTAGAGCAGTTCTTC. Its translation is CSSSWTVEQFF.

The genes are TRBV19 and TRBJ2-1; the D gene is possibly TRBD1 (6 bases). The CDR3 length is 14 residues. Germline CDR1 reads LNHDA; CDR2 reads SQIVND (reference sequence). V gave up 3 bases and J gave up 9 bases, with 15 bases separating them. CDR3 sequence reads: CASSIKQGGSEQFF. CDR3 nucleotide sequence: TGTGCCAGTAGTATTAAACAGGGTGGGAGTGAGCAGTTCTTC.

The chain couples TRBV7-9 to TRBJ2-7; D possibly corresponds to TRBD2 (6 bases). Germline values: CDR1 SEHNR, CDR2 FQNEAQ (reference sequence). Trimming removed 3 bases from V and 2 bases from J, with 11 bases in between. The CDR3 loop spans 14 amino acids. CDR3 amino acids: CASSFGGSAYEQYF. DNA for the CDR3: TGTGCCAGCAGCTTTGGGGGGAGCGCCTACGAGCAGTACTTC.

The chain carries TRBV11-2 and TRBJ1-5; 7 bases are a match to TRBD1. CDR1 is SGHAT and CDR2 is FQNNGV in the germline V gene. The CDR3 sequence is 14 residues long. With V trimmed by 6 bases and J by 5 bases, 7 bases remained unmatched. The CDR3 DNA sequence: TGTGCCAGCAGTTACAGGGGCGGCGATCAGCCCCAGCATTTT. Its translation is CASSYRGGDQPQHF.

J is TRBJ2-5 and V is TRBV7-2, with a tentative D call TRBD1 (6 bases). Trimming pared 5 bases from V and 4 bases from J, leaving 17 bases between. Germline lookup yields CDR1 SGHTA and CDR2 FQGNSA. This CDR3 is built from 15 residues. CDR3 region: CASSPHRASAETQYF. The CDR3 nucleotides read TGTGCCAGCAGCCCACACAGGGCGTCTGCAGAGACCCAGTACTTC.

V gene TRBV4-3 combines with J gene TRBJ2-3; 14 nucleotides match TRBD2. Germline assignment: CDR1 LGHNA and CDR2 YSLEER. After removal of 0 bases from V and 4 bases from J, the junction contained 6 bases not matched to a gene. This CDR3 is built from 18 residues. CDR3 region: CASSQEGLAGVGADTQYF. CDR3 nucleotides: TGCGCCAGCAGCCAAGAGGGACTAGCGGGAGTCGGCGCAGATACGCAGTATTTT.

This rearrangement joins TRBV5-1 to TRBJ1-4; maybe TRBD1 (5 bases). This CDR3 is built from 13 residues. Germline CDR1 reads SGHRS; CDR2 reads YFSETQ. V dropped 3 bases and J dropped 4 bases, with 7 bases sitting between them. The CDR3 region is CASSYQGNEKLFF. The CDR3 nucleotides read TGCGCCAGCAGCTATCAGGGTAATGAAAAACTGTTTTTT.

The chain employs TRBV5-1 and TRBJ2-7; D possibly corresponds to TRBD1 (5 bases). The germline gives CDR1 SGHRS, CDR2 YFSETQ. V shed 6 bases and J shed 0 bases, with 13 bases lying between them. The length of the CDR3 is 14 residues. CDR3 nucleotides: TGCGCCAGCACCCCCCAGGGTAGCTCCTACGAGCAGTACTTC. This translates into CASTPQGSSYEQYF.

The CDR3 DNA reads TGTGCCAGCAGCCAGGGAGGGGGGAATACAGATACGCAGTATTTT. Translation gives CASSQGGGNTDTQYF. This chain links TRBV7-9 with TRBJ2-3; D is possibly TRBD2 (7 bases). V lost 5 bases, J lost 3 bases, and 15 bases lay in between. Germline V gives CDR1 SEHNR, CDR2 FQNEAQ (reference sequence). This CDR3 contains 15 residues.

In regard to this clone: Other DNA sequences within the sample encode an identical CDR3. CDR3 sequence: CASRRTGGQPQHF. The CDR3 nucleotides read TGTGCCAGCAGGCGGACAGGGGGCCAGCCCCAGCATTTT. This chain joins TRBV27 and TRBJ1-5, with 11 bases that match TRBD1. The V segment lost 6 bases and the J segment 7 bases; nucleotides outside the gene matches: 2. The CDR3 runs 13 residues. Germline V gene sequence: CDR1 MNHEY, CDR2 SMNVEV (reference sequence).

J is TRBJ1-1 and V is TRBV15, with D maybe TRBD1 (5 bases). Trimming left V 6 bases short and J 0 bases short, with 14 bases between. Germline CDR1 LNHNV, CDR2 YYDKDF (reference sequence). The CDR3 totals 15 residues. The CDR3 reads CATRRGDRMNTEAFF. CDR3 nucleotides: TGTGCCACCAGACGGGGGGACCGCATGAACACTGAAGCTTTCTTT. Together with reference TRBV15 and TRBJ1-1, the CDR3 gives the full variable domain: DAMVIQNPRYQVTQFGKPVTLSCSQTLNHNVMYWYQQKSSQAPKLLFHYYDKDFNNEADTPDNFQSRRPNTSFCFLDIRSPGLGDTAMYLCATRRGDRMNTEAFFGQGTRLTVV.

The chain links TRBV2 to TRBJ1-2; possible D gene TRBD1, 6 bases. Germline V gene sequence: CDR1 SNHLY, CDR2 FYNNEI. Trimming took off 6 bases at V and 0 bases at J, with 11 bases between the two ends. The CDR3 loop spans 14 amino acids. CDR3 coding DNA: TGTGCCAGCAGCCGCGGACAGACTAACTATGGCTACACCTTC. This translates into CASSRGQTNYGYTF.

This rearrangement joins TRBV5-1 to TRBJ2-2; perhaps TRBD1 as D (6 bases). V was shortened by 4 bases and J by 7 bases, with 11 bases between the two germline ends. The length of the CDR3 is 13 residues. CDR1 is SGHRS, CDR2 YFSETQ, per germline. In DNA, the CDR3 is TGCGCCAGCAGCCCTCGACAGGACGGGGAGCTGTTTTTT. It encodes CASSPRQDGELFF.

The V and J genes are TRBV5-6 and TRBJ1-2; D is uncertain. CDR1 SGHDT and CDR2 YYEEEE come from the germline V gene. CDR3 length: 12 residues. V was cut by 4 bases and J by 4 bases, with 8 bases left in between. The CDR3 is CASSPGLYGYTF. The CDR3 coding sequence is TGTGCCAGCAGCCCCGGACTCTATGGCTACACCTTC.

This rearrangement joins TRBV5-6 to TRBJ2-7; 9 nucleotides agree with TRBD2. Unmatched junction bases numbered 7, after V lost 2 bases and J lost 4 bases. The CDR3 loop spans 15 amino acids. CDR1 is SGHDT, CDR2 YYEEEE, per germline. In nucleotides, the CDR3 is TGTGCCAGCAGCTTATGGCGGGAGGGATTTTACGAGCAGTACTTC. Protein: CASSLWREGFYEQYF.

This clone was picked up a small number of times. This rearrangement joins TRBV2 to TRBJ1-5, with no clear D. The germline CDR1 and CDR2 sequences are SNHLY and FYNNEI. Trimming left V 5 bases short and J 1 base short, with 9 bases between. There are 14 residues in the CDR3. DNA for the CDR3: TGTGCCAGCAGTAGGCCACAGAGCAATCAGCCCCAGCATTTT. Translated, it gives CASSRPQSNQPQHF.

This sequence joins TRBV5-4 and TRBJ2-3; 10 positions match TRBD2. Per germline, CDR1 SGHNT and CDR2 YYREEE (reference sequence). The CDR3 is made up of 14 amino acids. With 8 bases clipped from V and 2 bases from J, the junction kept 5 bases outside the gene matches. CDR3 DNA: TGTGCCAGTAGGACTAGCGGAAACACAGATACGCAGTATTTT. As protein: CASRTSGNTDTQYF.

The V and J genes are TRBV7-9 and TRBJ2-5; D perhaps matches TRBD1 (6 bases). The CDR3 length is 14 residues. Trimming removed 5 bases at V and 7 bases at J, with 17 bases between. Germline values: CDR1 SEHNR, CDR2 FQNEAQ (reference sequence). In DNA, the CDR3 is TGTGCCAGCAGCGAGCTTCAGGGGATGGGGACCCAGTACTTC. This codes for CASSELQGMGTQYF.

This clone has just one count. V usage is TRBV29-1 and J usage is TRBJ2-2, with D possibly being TRBD2 (5 bases). CDR1 and CDR2 from the germline V gene are SQVTM and ANQGSEA. This CDR3 has 12 amino acids. The ends were cut back, 5 bases at V and 6 bases at J, with 10 bases in the middle. CDR3 in amino acids: CSVWNGAGELFF. The CDR3 DNA reads as TGCAGCGTTTGGAACGGGGCCGGGGAGCTGTTTTTT.

The rearrangement links TRBV2 to TRBJ2-3; the D gene is possibly TRBD1 (6 bases). Trimming shortened V by 8 bases and J by 2 bases, and 17 bases separated the two germline ends. CDR1 is SNHLY and CDR2 is FYNNEI in the germline V gene. This CDR3 spans 15 amino acids. The CDR3 DNA sequence: TGTGCCAGCCTTCACAGGGATCATAACACAGATACGCAGTATTTT. Encoded protein: CASLHRDHNTDTQYF.

The chain uses TRBV6-1 and TRBJ2-7; 10 bases are shared with TRBD1. V gave up 6 bases and J gave up 5 bases; unmatched junction bases: 4. This CDR3 is 13 amino acids long. Germline V CDR1 and CDR2: MNHNS, SASEGT. The CDR3 is CASRGTGAHEQYF. The CDR3 nucleotides read TGTGCCAGCAGGGGGACAGGGGCCCACGAGCAGTACTTC.

The V call is TRBV5-6, the J call TRBJ2-3; 7 bases match TRBD2. The J segment lost 6 bases and the V segment lost 5 bases, leaving 9 bases of the junction unmatched. The CDR3 is made up of 14 amino acids. Germline CDR1 reads SGHDT; CDR2 reads YYEEEE. In DNA form, the CDR3 reads TGTGCCAGCAGGTTCCAGGGAGGGTGGGATACGCAGTATTTT. Its translation: CASRFQGGWDTQYF.